A single sample is the source of the 22 T cell receptor beta chains below, sequenced in a study of T cells in localized non-small cell lung cancer. Measured with immunoSEQ multiplex PCR; TCRdb has only the in-frame clones, and not every one. The table includes 5,400 or so clones, 85% detected once. The material was PBMCs, obtained before any cancer treatment. The receptors originated from a woman aged 40 to 75 with stage II lung adenocarcinoma.

The rearrangement uses TRBV10-1 and TRBJ1-1; no clear D. CDR3 length: 13 amino acids. Germline V lookup: CDR1 WNHNN, CDR2 SYGVQD (reference sequence). V was cut by 8 bases and J by 0 bases, with 10 bases left in between. CDR3 sequence (DNA): TGCGCCAGCTCGCAGGATTTGAACACTGAAGCTTTCTTT. Encoded protein: CASSQDLNTEAFF.

The V and J genes are TRBV30 and TRBJ1-1, with 7 bases aligning to TRBD1. This CDR3 comprises 13 residues. CDR1 GTSNPN and CDR2 SVGIG come from the germline V gene (reference sequence). J was trimmed by 4 bases and V by 2 bases; bases with no gene match: 4. DNA of the CDR3: TGTGCCTGGAGTCAGGGGGGTGTCACTGAAGCTTTCTTT. It is translated as CAWSQGGVTEAFF.

This clone was found once. The CDR3 DNA follows: TGTGCCAGCAGCTCTTATCTCACACGGGGGGGTCAGCCCCAGCATTTT. As protein: CASSSYLTRGGQPQHF. V and J are TRBV28 and TRBJ1-5; tentative D call: TRBD1 (5 bases). Germline V CDR1 and CDR2: MDHEN, SYDVKM. V was shortened by 6 bases and J by 6 bases, with 21 bases between the two germline ends. This CDR3 region has 16 residues.

This clone was recorded once. The chain is built from TRBV30 and TRBJ2-2, with TRBD2 matching over 11 bases. The CDR3 is 16 residues long. Germline V CDR1 and CDR2: GTSNPN, SVGIG (reference sequence). Trimming cost V 3 bases and J 6 bases; bases outside gene matches: 9. CDR3 loop: CAWRTVAGGRSGELFF. The CDR3 region has the DNA TGTGCCTGGAGGACCGTAGCGGGGGGGCGGTCCGGGGAGCTGTTTTTT.

This clone has just a few counts. V is TRBV9 and J is TRBJ2-3; 9 positions match TRBD1. This CDR3 comprises 18 residues. CDR1 and CDR2 (germline): SGDLS, YYNGEE. The junction had 17 bases not matched to a gene; V was cut back by 3 bases and J by 6 bases. CDR3 region: CASSASTSTGGNLDTQYF. As DNA, the CDR3 is TGTGCCAGCAGCGCGTCAACCTCGACAGGGGGGAACCTGGATACGCAGTATTTT.

Comments on this clone: Other nucleotide sequences in the sample specify the same CDR3. The chain has TRBV27 and TRBJ1-3, with a possible D match to TRBD1 (5 bases). Germline CDR1 is MNHEY and CDR2 is SMNVEV (reference sequence). V was clipped by 0 bases and J by 0 bases, with 9 bases between them. The CDR3 length is 16 residues. The CDR3 DNA sequence: TGTGCCAGCAGTTTATCAGGGGTCCTCTCTGGAAACACCATATATTTT. This translates into CASSLSGVLSGNTIYF.

The chain carries TRBV5-4 and TRBJ2-2; 7 bases fit TRBD2. The trim removed 4 bases at V and 4 bases at J, leaving 4 bases unmatched. The CDR3 length is 14 residues. Germline V lookup: CDR1 SGHNT, CDR2 YYREEE (reference sequence). DNA of the CDR3: TGTGCCAGCAGCGTGGGGACTACCACCGGGGAGCTGTTTTTT. Protein: CASSVGTTTGELFF.

The table lists this clone with a count of one. The chain joins TRBV29-1 to TRBJ2-3, with D perhaps assigned TRBD1 or TRBD2 (5 bases each). Trimming removed 6 bases at V and 1 base at J, with 17 bases between. The length of the CDR3 is 15 residues. Germline V gene data show CDR1 as SQVTM and CDR2 as ANQGSEA. CDR3 sequence (DNA): TGCAGCGTCCCAGATAAAAGAGGGGGCACAGATACGCAGTATTTT. Translation gives CSVPDKRGGTDTQYF.

Comments on this clone: A junction end diverges from the germline sequence, so it may reflect a read error. V usage is TRBV7-7 and J usage is TRBJ2-3, with TRBD2 matching over 7 bases. CDR1 is SSHAT, CDR2 FNYEAQ, per germline (reference sequence). This CDR3 spans 15 amino acids. CDR3 DNA: TGTGCTAGCAGCTTAGGGCTAGCGGCCACAGATACGCAGTATTTT. Its translation is CASSLGLAATDTQYF. The full variable domain, rest sourced from reference TRBV7-7 and TRBJ2-3, is GAGVSQSPRYKVTKRGQDVTLRCDPISSHATLYWYQQALGQGPEFLTYFNYEAQPDKSGLPSDRFSAERPEGSISTLTIQRTEQRDSAMYRCASSLGLAATDTQYFGPGTRLTVL.

The V gene is TRBV19, the J gene TRBJ2-2; a possible D gene is TRBD1 (6 bases). V lost 3 bases, J lost 6 bases, and 20 bases lay in between. CDR3 size: 17 residues. Germline V gives CDR1 LNHDA, CDR2 SQIVND (reference sequence). CDR3 region: CASSMSPIQGTPGELFF. In nucleotides, the CDR3 is TGTGCCAGTAGTATGAGCCCAATTCAGGGGACCCCCGGGGAGCTGTTTTTT.

Regarding this clone: This CDR3 is missing its conserved last phenylalanine or tryptophan, likely due to a read error. The DNA is left out, because the CDR3 cannot be placed on it with certainty; the CDR3 is given as TCRdb lists it. The chain joins TRBV6-4 to TRBJ2-7. The CDR3 adds up to 10 amino acids, both ends counted. Germline-derived CDR1 and CDR2 are MRHNA and SNTAGT. This CDR3 is CASPPGMFGR.

DNA of the CDR3: TGTGCCAGCAGCTTAAGCTTGGAAACTGAAGCTTTCTTT. Amino acid sequence: CASSLSLETEAFF. The chain links TRBV11-3 to TRBJ1-1; D not resolved. Germline CDR1 SGHNT, CDR2 YENEEA. This CDR3 contains 13 residues. V lost 2 bases to trimming and J lost 5 bases, with 9 bases between them.

This sequence joins TRBV10-3 and TRBJ2-1; weak D call: TRBD2 (5 bases). The V gene's germline CDR1 is ENHRY and CDR2 SYGVKD. The CDR3 covers 12 residues. Deletions cut 8 bases from V and 13 bases from J, with 18 bases between. CDR3 in DNA: TGTGCCATCGGGGAAAAAACGGGAATTCAGTTCTTC. Protein product: CAIGEKTGIQFF.

This chain joins TRBV7-3 and TRBJ2-2; a possible D gene is TRBD2 (6 bases). V dropped 0 bases and J dropped 0 bases, with 8 bases sitting between them. Germline values: CDR1 SGHTA, CDR2 FQGTGA. This CDR3 has 16 residues. CDR3: CASSLTAGTNTGELFF. The CDR3 DNA reads as TGTGCCAGCAGCTTAACGGCGGGAACGAACACCGGGGAGCTGTTTTTT. Together with reference TRBV7-3 and TRBJ2-2, the CDR3 gives the full variable domain: GAGVSQTPSNKVTEKGKYVELRCDPISGHTALYWYRQSLGQGPEFLIYFQGTGAADDSGLPNDRFFAVRPEGSVSTLKIQRTERGDSAVYLCASSLTAGTNTGELFFGEGSRLTVL.

The rearrangement links TRBV7-2 to TRBJ2-5, with 8 bases aligning to TRBD2. V was pared by 4 bases and J by 5 bases, with 12 bases of the junction left unmatched. Germline CDR1 SGHTA, CDR2 FQGNSA. This CDR3 has 16 amino acids. The CDR3 is CASSSTRGGSRETQYF. In DNA form, the CDR3 reads TGTGCCAGCAGCTCCACCCGGGGGGGGAGCCGGGAGACCCAGTACTTC.

The chain has TRBV4-1 and TRBJ2-1, with 8 bases fitting TRBD1. This CDR3 is 16 amino acids long. Per germline, CDR1 MGHRA and CDR2 YSYEKL. J gave up 0 bases and V 6 bases, and 7 bases lay outside the gene matches. The CDR3 DNA reads TGCGCCAGCAGGGACAGGGCCCAGAGCTCCTACAATGAGCAGTTCTTC. It yields the protein CASRDRAQSSYNEQFF.

This chain connects TRBV7-9 to TRBJ1-2, with D uncertain. The V gene lost 0 bases and the J gene lost 8 bases, with 7 bases spanning the gap. The CDR3 spans 12 residues. Germline lookup yields CDR1 SEHNR and CDR2 FQNEAQ (reference sequence). The CDR3 is CASSLAEEGYTF. The CDR3 bases are TGTGCCAGCAGCTTAGCGGAAGAGGGCTACACCTTC. The full variable domain, its missing parts supplied by reference TRBV7-9 and TRBJ1-2, is DTGVSQNPRHKITKRGQNVTFRCDPISEHNRLYWYRQTLGQGPEFLTYFQNEAQLEKSRLLSDRFSAERPKGSFSTLEIQRTEQGDSAMYLCASSLAEEGYTFGSGTRLTVV.

This clone was detected only a few times. The gene calls are TRBV10-3 and TRBJ1-1; no reliable D call. V was cut by 5 bases and J by 6 bases, with 10 bases left in between. CDR1 and CDR2 (germline): ENHRY, SYGVKD. This CDR3 has 12 residues. The CDR3 sequence: CAISSAESEAFF. The DNA of the CDR3 is TGTGCCATCAGTTCAGCTGAATCTGAAGCTTTCTTT.

The chain's CDR3 is CSVGGGTGLKGNYGYTF. CDR3 coding DNA: TGCAGCGTTGGAGGAGGGACAGGCCTCAAGGGGAACTATGGCTACACCTTC. This chain connects TRBV29-1 to TRBJ1-2; 8 nucleotides align to TRBD1. Losses at the gene ends were 4 bases for V and 2 bases for J; bases not matched to a gene: 15. Germline V gene sequence: CDR1 SQVTM, CDR2 ANQGSEA. CDR3 length equals 17 residues. The whole variable domain, remainder taken from reference TRBV29-1 and TRBJ1-2, is SAVISQKPSRDICQRGTSLTIQCQVDSQVTMMFWYRQQPGQSLTLIATANQGSEATYESGFVIDKFPISRPNLTFSTLTVSNMSPEDSSIYLCSVGGGTGLKGNYGYTFGSGTRLTVV.

This sequence joins TRBV19 and TRBJ2-1; the D gene is possibly TRBD2 (5 bases). Germline V lookup: CDR1 LNHDA, CDR2 SQIVND (reference sequence). Trimming cost V 7 bases and J 2 bases, with 18 bases left between them. This CDR3 is built from 16 residues. Here the CDR3 reads CASKMATTKAYNEQFF. The CDR3 coding sequence is TGTGCCAGTAAAATGGCTACGACTAAGGCCTACAATGAGCAGTTCTTC.

J is TRBJ1-5 and V is TRBV6-1, with a possible D match to TRBD1 (5 bases). The CDR3 is made up of 15 amino acids. CDR1 is MNHNS, CDR2 SASEGT, per germline. Trimming took off 6 bases at V and 0 bases at J, with 12 bases between the two ends. Here the CDR3 reads CASRPGQGSNQPQHF. DNA for the CDR3: TGTGCCAGCAGGCCAGGACAAGGTAGCAATCAGCCCCAGCATTTT.

The chain employs TRBV9 and TRBJ1-1; 7 bases match TRBD1. Germline trimming cut 3 bases from V and 4 bases from J; bases unmatched to any gene: 15. Germline V lookup: CDR1 SGDLS, CDR2 YYNGEE. This CDR3 spans 17 amino acids. The CDR3 sequence is CASSAQGDRSGRTEAFF. The CDR3 DNA is TGTGCCAGCAGCGCCCAGGGGGATAGGTCGGGTCGCACTGAAGCTTTCTTT.